Each of the 13 T cell receptor beta chains below was sequenced from the same sample in a study of cytomegalovirus exposure and HLA in healthy donors. TCRdb keeps only in-frame clones here, not all; method: immunoSEQ multiplex PCR. The sample consists of some 290,000 clones, approximately 85% of them appearing once. Sequencing input: PBMCs. The receptors shown here come from a man between 25 and 39 years old in good health and CMV-seronegative.

The chain has TRBV11-3 and TRBJ2-7, with D possibly matching TRBD2 (6 bases). The germline V gene encodes CDR1 SGHNT and CDR2 YENEEA. Trimming left V 4 bases short and J 0 bases short, with 10 bases between. This CDR3 region has 14 residues. CDR3 in DNA: TGTGCCAGCAGCTACTCGGGAGTCTCCTACGAGCAGTACTTC. This gives the protein CASSYSGVSYEQYF.

The chain links TRBV5-1 to TRBJ2-7; 7 bases align to TRBD1. Germline V gene data show CDR1 as SGHRS and CDR2 as YFSETQ. The J segment lost 2 bases and the V segment lost 3 bases, leaving 5 bases of the junction unmatched. The CDR3 contains 14 residues. The CDR3 sequence is CASSYSGTAYEQYF. CDR3 nucleotide sequence: TGCGCCAGCAGCTATTCCGGGACAGCCTACGAGCAGTACTTC.

V usage is TRBV19 and J usage is TRBJ2-2, with D hard to call. CDR3 length equals 12 residues. V dropped 2 bases and J dropped 7 bases, with 5 bases sitting between them. Germline V gives CDR1 LNHDA, CDR2 SQIVND (reference sequence). The CDR3 DNA reads as TGTGCCAGTAGTATAAGAGGCGGGGAGCTGTTTTTT. Translating gives CASSIRGGELFF.

The rearrangement joins TRBV9 to TRBJ2-3; D is unclear. The CDR3 is 17 amino acids. CDR1 is SGDLS and CDR2 is YYNGEE in the germline V gene. Trimming removed 3 bases from V and 0 bases from J, with 17 bases in between. CDR3 protein: CASSDLTMSTSTDTQYF. In DNA form, the CDR3 reads TGTGCCAGCAGCGACCTTACCATGTCCACTAGCACAGATACGCAGTATTTT.

The chain has TRBV4-1 and TRBJ2-5, with D possibly being TRBD1 (5 bases). Deletions cut 4 bases from V and 1 base from J, with 13 bases between. The CDR3 has 15 residues. CDR1 and CDR2 from the germline V gene are MGHRA and YSYEKL. The CDR3: CASSRKGDFQETQYF. CDR3 in DNA: TGCGCCAGCAGCCGTAAAGGGGATTTCCAAGAGACCCAGTACTTC.

This clone occurred a few times. The same CDR3 also results from other DNA sequences found in this sample. This sequence joins TRBV5-1 and TRBJ1-1; possible D gene TRBD1, 5 bases. In germline, CDR1 is SGHRS, CDR2 YFSETQ. This CDR3 is 15 amino acids long. V shed 0 bases and J shed 2 bases, with 11 bases lying between them. For the CDR3, the DNA is TGCGCCAGCAGCTTGGCCGGAGGGACTAACACTGAAGCTTTCTTT. Encoded protein: CASSLAGGTNTEAFF.

V usage is TRBV5-4 and J usage is TRBJ2-3; 7 nucleotides line up with TRBD1. CDR1 and CDR2 from the germline V gene are SGHNT and YYREEE (reference sequence). The CDR3 contains 16 residues. The CDR3 sequence: CAVRGGPAPSTDTQYF. The CDR3 nucleotides are TGTGCTGTAAGAGGGGGCCCAGCGCCTAGCACAGATACGCAGTATTTT.

The chain combines TRBV19 with TRBJ2-7, with D maybe TRBD2 (5 bases). V lost 6 bases and J lost 2, with 14 bases in between. Germline V lookup: CDR1 LNHDA, CDR2 SQIVND (reference sequence). This CDR3 region has 14 residues. The CDR3 is CASSPTGSTYEQYF. CDR3 coding DNA: TGTGCCAGTAGCCCAACGGGATCAACCTACGAGCAGTACTTC.

The rearrangement joins TRBV30 to TRBJ1-3; 7 bases map to TRBD1. The CDR3 length is 14 residues. Germline CDR1 and CDR2: GTSNPN and SVGIG (reference sequence). After removal of 7 bases from V and 0 bases from J, the junction contained 6 bases not matched to a gene. The CDR3 DNA reads TGTGCCTTATCGACAGGGAGCTCTGGAAACACCATATATTTT. It translates to CALSTGSSGNTIYF.

J is TRBJ1-3 and V is TRBV7-8, with D tentatively TRBD1 (5 bases). The CDR3 consists of 15 residues. V lost 2 bases to trimming and J lost 6 bases, with 14 bases between them. Germline V lookup: CDR1 SGHVS, CDR2 FQNEAQ. CDR3 nucleotide sequence: TGTGCCAGCAGCTTATATATAGGGGAGGCAAACACCATATATTTT. It encodes CASSLYIGEANTIYF.

This chain uses TRBV5-6 with TRBJ2-7; D gene unclear. Germline lookup yields CDR1 SGHDT and CDR2 YYEEEE. V was shortened by 3 bases and J by 7 bases, with 14 bases between the two germline ends. The CDR3 extends over 13 amino acids. CDR3 region: CASSSPNSREQYF. The CDR3 nucleotides read TGTGCCAGCAGCTCCCCCAATTCGAGAGAGCAGTACTTC.

Here the CDR3 reads CASSPTGLATYEQYF. In nucleotides, the CDR3 is TGCGCCAGCAGCCCGACCGGACTAGCAACCTACGAGCAGTACTTC. This sequence joins TRBV5-1 and TRBJ2-7; 8 bases fit TRBD2. The length of the CDR3 is 15 residues. V was clipped by 4 bases and J by 2 bases; unmatched bases: 8. Germline CDR1 SGHRS, CDR2 YFSETQ.

V gene TRBV18 combines with J gene TRBJ2-5, with D maybe TRBD2 (5 bases). This CDR3 is built from 13 residues. CDR1 KGHSH and CDR2 LQKENI come from the germline V gene. V was trimmed by 6 bases and J by 3 bases, leaving 11 bases between them. For the CDR3, the DNA is TGTGCCAGCTCCTCGGGGAGAGAAGAGACCCAGTACTTC. Encoded protein: CASSSGREETQYF.